The clone carrying this T cell receptor beta chain was observed at least ten times. Its antigen remains unidentified. Specified time point: persistent/refractory GD, antithyroid drugs over 5 years with positive TRAb. Isolated PBMC RNA provided the starting material for the TCR library. Both iRepertoire HTBI primers and Arm-PCR of CDR3 regions were used to build the TCR beta libraries. One entry per CDR3 protein, called by TCRdb with MiXCR from the multiplex PCR reads. The sample holds 450,000 or so distinct CDR3 sequences, about 20% seen once. The data derive from a study of regulatory T cells in long-lasting Graves disease. Study-level findings and limits: Compared with new cases, persistent Graves' patients showed reduced TCR diversity.

The CDR3 contains 14 residues. Germline CDR1 SNHLY, CDR2 FYNNEI. V trimming: 6 bases; J trimming: 5 bases; junction bases outside the gene matches: 5. Specimen: peripheral blood mononuclear cells (PBMCs), collected when the disease was refractory, from a patient treated with antithyroid drugs. This sequence was found in a female donor with Graves disease. This chain joins TRBV2 and TRBJ2-2, with 8 positions matching TRBD1. DNA of the CDR3: TGTGCCAGCAGCAGGACAGGGAGGACCGGGGAGCTGTTTTTT. It yields the protein CASSRTGRTGELFF. The full variable domain, with the rest looked up from reference TRBV2 and TRBJ2-2, is EPEVTQTPSHQVTQMGQEVILRCVPISNHLYFYWYRQILGQKVEFLVSFYNNEISEKSEIFDDQFSVERPDGSNFTLKIRSTKLEDSAMYFCASSRTGRTGELFFGEGSRLTVL.